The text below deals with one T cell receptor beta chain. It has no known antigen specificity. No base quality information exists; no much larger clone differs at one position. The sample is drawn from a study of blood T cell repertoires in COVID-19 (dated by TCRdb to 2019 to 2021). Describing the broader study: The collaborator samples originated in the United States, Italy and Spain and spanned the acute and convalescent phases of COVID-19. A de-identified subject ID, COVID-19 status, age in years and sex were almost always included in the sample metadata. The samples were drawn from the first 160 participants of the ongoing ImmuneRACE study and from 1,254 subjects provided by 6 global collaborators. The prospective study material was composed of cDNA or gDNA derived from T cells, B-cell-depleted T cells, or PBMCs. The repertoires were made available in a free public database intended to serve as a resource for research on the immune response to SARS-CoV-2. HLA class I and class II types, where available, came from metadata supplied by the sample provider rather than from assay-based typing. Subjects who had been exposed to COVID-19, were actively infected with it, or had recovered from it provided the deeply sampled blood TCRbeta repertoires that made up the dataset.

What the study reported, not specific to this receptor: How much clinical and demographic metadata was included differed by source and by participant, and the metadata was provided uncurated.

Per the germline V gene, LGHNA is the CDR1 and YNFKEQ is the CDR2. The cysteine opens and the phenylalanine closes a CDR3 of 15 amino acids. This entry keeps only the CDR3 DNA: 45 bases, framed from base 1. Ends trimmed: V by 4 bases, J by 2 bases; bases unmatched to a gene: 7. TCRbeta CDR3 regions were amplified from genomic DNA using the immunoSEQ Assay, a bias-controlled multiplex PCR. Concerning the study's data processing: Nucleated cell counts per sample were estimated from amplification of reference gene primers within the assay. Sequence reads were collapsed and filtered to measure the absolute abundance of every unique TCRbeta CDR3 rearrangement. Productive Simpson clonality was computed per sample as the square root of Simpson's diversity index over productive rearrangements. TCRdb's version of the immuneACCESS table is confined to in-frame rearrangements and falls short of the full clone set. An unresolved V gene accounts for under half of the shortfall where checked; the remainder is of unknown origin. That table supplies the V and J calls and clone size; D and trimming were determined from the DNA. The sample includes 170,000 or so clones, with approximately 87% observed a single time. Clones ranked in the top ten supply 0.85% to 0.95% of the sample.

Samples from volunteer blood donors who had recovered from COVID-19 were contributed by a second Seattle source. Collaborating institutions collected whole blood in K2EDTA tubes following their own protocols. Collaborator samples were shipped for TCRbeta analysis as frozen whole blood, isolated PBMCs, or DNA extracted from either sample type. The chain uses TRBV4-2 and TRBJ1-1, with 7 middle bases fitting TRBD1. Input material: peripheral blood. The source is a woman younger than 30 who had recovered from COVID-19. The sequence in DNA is TGTGCCAGCAGCCTCTCCGGGACAGAAAACACTGAAGCTTTCTTT. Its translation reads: CASSLSGTENTEAFF.